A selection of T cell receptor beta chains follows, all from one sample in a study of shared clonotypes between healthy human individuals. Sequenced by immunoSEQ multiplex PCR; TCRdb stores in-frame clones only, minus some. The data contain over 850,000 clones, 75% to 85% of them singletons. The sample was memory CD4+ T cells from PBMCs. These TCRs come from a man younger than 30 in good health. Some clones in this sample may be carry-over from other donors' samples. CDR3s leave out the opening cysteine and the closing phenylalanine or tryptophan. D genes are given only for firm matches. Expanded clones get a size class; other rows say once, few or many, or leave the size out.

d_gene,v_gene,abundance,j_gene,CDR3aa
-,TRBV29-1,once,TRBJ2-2,SVDRGTGELF
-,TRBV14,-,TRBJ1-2,ASSQYTGVWYT
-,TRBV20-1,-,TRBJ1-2,SAYTNYGYT
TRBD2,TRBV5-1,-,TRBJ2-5,ASCPSGRFQETQY
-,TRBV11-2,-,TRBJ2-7,ASSLVGGVTYEQY
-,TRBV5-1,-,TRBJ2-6,ASSLGGSSGANVLT
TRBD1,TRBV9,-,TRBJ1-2,ASSGTGVNYGYT
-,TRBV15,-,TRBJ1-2,ATSRAPNSGDGYT
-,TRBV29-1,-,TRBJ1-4,SVGALSGEKLF
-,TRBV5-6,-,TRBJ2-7,ASSLDRSYEQY
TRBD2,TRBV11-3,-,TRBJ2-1,ASSRLAGGNEQF
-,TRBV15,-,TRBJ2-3,ATSRDTVSDTQY
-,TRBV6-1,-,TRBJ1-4,ASSEGGQGQAGEKLF
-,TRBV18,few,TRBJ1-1,ASSPGALEAF
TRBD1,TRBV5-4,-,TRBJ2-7,ASSLGGGGQLYEQY
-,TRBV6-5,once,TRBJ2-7,ASSYSDVSPYEQY
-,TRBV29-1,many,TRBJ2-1,SVLQSNEQF
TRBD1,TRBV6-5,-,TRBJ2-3,ASTRTGSTDTQY
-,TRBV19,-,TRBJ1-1,ASSSDPDTEAF
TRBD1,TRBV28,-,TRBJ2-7,ASSRQGPYEQY
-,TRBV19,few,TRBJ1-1,ASSKALGGVRPGAF
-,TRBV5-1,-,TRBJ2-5,ASSLASGRGQETQY
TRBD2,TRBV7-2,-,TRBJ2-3,ASSLWGLAGTDTQY